This TCR beta chain was recorded in a study of OX40 agonist ivuxolimab in advanced cancers. Trimming shortened V by 2 bases and J by 1 base, and 10 bases separated the two germline ends. The CDR3 runs 15 residues. Germline values: CDR1 MGHRA, CDR2 YSYEKL. Assay used: immunoSEQ multiplex PCR; TCRdb lists only in-frame clones, some missing. The sample contains roughly 68,000 clones, approximately 90% of which appear only once. The TCR originated in an adult with an advanced solid tumor such as melanoma, head and neck, liver or kidney cancer. This chain uses TRBV4-1 with TRBJ2-3, with D uncertain. This specimen consisted of CD4+ or CD8+ T cells sorted from blood, obtained in a trial of the OX40 agonist ivuxolimab. The CDR3 coding sequence is TGCGCCAGCAGCCAATACTCTCAGGGCACAGATACGCAGTATTTT. It specifies CASSQYSQGTDTQYF.